The T cell receptor beta chain described here comes from a study of T-cell memory formation after mild COVID-19. General study findings and limits: A balance of CD4 and CD8 characterized clones contracting day 15 to 85, whereas later expanders leaned CD4+.

V was pared by 4 bases and J by 1 base, with 1 base of the junction left unmatched. Germline V gene sequence: CDR1 MDHEN, CDR2 SYDVKM. The CDR3 covers 14 residues. This clonotype occurred many times. The antigen remains unidentified. Each CDR3 protein gets one entry after TCRdb re-called the 5' RACE reads with MiXCR. This table holds about 350,000 distinct CDR3 sequences, 13% to 15% found once. The chain carries TRBV28 and TRBJ2-1, with 7 nucleotides matching TRBD2. This TCR was recovered from a man in his late teens or twenties who had mild COVID-19 (a few samples of this study predate the infection). Cell type and time point are not known. Sequenced input: PBMCs or a T cell subset sorted from them (not recorded which). CDR3 residues: CASSWGGSYNEQFF. The CDR3 DNA sequence: TGTGCCAGCAGTTGGGGGGGATCCTACAATGAGCAGTTCTTC.